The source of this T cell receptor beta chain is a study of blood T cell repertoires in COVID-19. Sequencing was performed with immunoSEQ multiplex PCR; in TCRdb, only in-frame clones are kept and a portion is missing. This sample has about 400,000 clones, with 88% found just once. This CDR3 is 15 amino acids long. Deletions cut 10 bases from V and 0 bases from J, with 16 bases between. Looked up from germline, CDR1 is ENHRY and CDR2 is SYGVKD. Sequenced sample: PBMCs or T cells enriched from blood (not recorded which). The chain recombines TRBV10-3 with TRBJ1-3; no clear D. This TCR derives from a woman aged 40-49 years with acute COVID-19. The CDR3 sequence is CATETLDYSGNTIYF. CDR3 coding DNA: TGTGCCACCGAAACCTTAGACTACTCTGGAAACACCATATATTTT.